This section outlines one T cell receptor (beta chain) sequence together with its context. Many counts were recorded for this clonotype. Which antigen it targets is not known. There are no base qualities to consult, and no much larger clone falls within one base. The germline V gene sets CDR1 to KGHSH and CDR2 to LQKENI. V is trimmed back by 5 bases and J by 1 base, and the junction contains 16 bases that no gene match accounts for. From the cysteine up to the phenylalanine, the CDR3 has a length of 18 residues. The DNA shown is the 54-base CDR3, in frame from base 1. The data were produced on an Illumina HiSeq 2000. Multiplex PCR amplification was used to generate the TCR beta chain libraries. High-throughput sequencing was used to analyze the amplified TCR beta chain products. The raw public reads went through TCRdb reprocessing: fastp at Q25, MiXCR clone calling, in-frame beta chains kept. A single entry per CDR3 protein holds the most common genes and DNA from its merged rows. The sample has about 110,000 distinct CDR3 sequences on record, under 40% of them singletons. The biggest ten clones account for 5.5% to 7% of the sample.

The axillary draining lymph nodes of breast cancer patients were the source of the lymph node samples. These data belong to a study of breast tumors, draining lymph nodes, adjacent tissues (dated by TCRdb to 2016 to 2018). With respect to the entire study: TCR beta repertoires were compared across tumor, adjacent nontumor tissue and axillary lymph nodes obtained from breast cancer patients. In human breast cancer, the study set out to evaluate how tumor, surrounding tissue and draining lymph node repertoires relate to one another and whether T cells may move between these sites. What the research found in general, with its limitations: The study presented the conclusion that tumor T cells originate in lymph nodes as consistent with a hypothesis, not as something directly demonstrated. A scenario in which most tumor T cells derive from the lymph node and then expand within tumor tissue was judged to be consistent with the data. Tumors showed preferential V and J gene usage, and their T-cell repertoire diversity fell below that of lymph nodes yet above that of nontumor tissue. The similarity between tumor and nontumor tissue repertoires was significantly greater in luminal-like breast cancer than in basal-like breast cancer.

The V gene is TRBV18 and the J gene is TRBJ2-7; the junction holds 8 bases that match TRBD2. The TCR was taken from a female donor with breast cancer. Some clones in this sample may be carry-over from other donors' samples. Input material: axillary lymph node tissue. For the CDR3, the sequence is CASSTTGPSGGPSYEQYF. The bases read TGTGCCAGCTCAACAACCGGCCCATCGGGAGGGCCGTCCTACGAGCAGTACTTC.